The 25 T cell receptor beta chains below come from one sample, sequenced in a study of blood T cell repertoires in COVID-19. Assay used: immunoSEQ multiplex PCR; TCRdb lists only in-frame clones, some missing. The table shows 95,000 to 100,000 clones, with 86% occurring only once. The sample was peripheral blood. The origin of the receptors is a man older than 75 with acute or convalescent COVID-19.

This chain joins TRBV15 and TRBJ2-7, with TRBD1 matching 8 bases. V shed 8 bases and J 3 bases; nucleotides not matched to a gene: 0. CDR1 and CDR2 from the germline V gene are LNHNV and YYDKDF (reference sequence). This CDR3 region has 11 residues. The CDR3 DNA sequence: TGTGCCACCGGACAGGGCTACGAGCAGTACTTC. Its protein product is CATGQGYEQYF.

The rearrangement links TRBV5-4 to TRBJ2-3, with D tentatively TRBD1 (6 bases). Germline V gene lookup returns CDR1 SGHNT and CDR2 YYREEE (reference sequence). V lost 1 base and J lost 7, with 13 bases in between. The CDR3 totals 14 residues. The chain's CDR3 is CASSLQGTPHTQYF. The CDR3 nucleotides read TGTGCCAGCAGCTTGCAGGGGACACCGCATACGCAGTATTTT.

The rearrangement links TRBV21-1 to TRBJ2-7; the table's D gene call, TRBD1, was not cross checked with the DNA. TRBV21-1 is a pseudogene segment. The CDR3 runs 13 residues. The DNA for the CDR3 is TGTGCCAGCAGCAAGGGACAGCTAGGGGAGCAGTACTTC. Amino acid sequence: CASSKGQLGEQYF.

The chain has TRBV30 and TRBJ1-1; tentatively, D is TRBD1 (5 bases). Trimming removed 4 bases from V and 8 bases from J, with 14 bases in between. Germline assignment: CDR1 GTSNPN and CDR2 SVGIG (reference sequence). The length of the CDR3 is 12 residues. The CDR3 DNA is TGTGCCTGGAATGGGGCTGGCTGGGAAGCTTTCTTT. Protein: CAWNGAGWEAFF.

The rearrangement uses TRBV3-1 (or the pseudogene TRBV3-2) and TRBJ2-7; TRBD2 is a possible D gene (6 bases). CDR3 length: 14 amino acids. V was pared by 2 bases and J by 0 bases, with 8 bases between. From germline, CDR1 is LGHDT and CDR2 YNNKEL (reference sequence). As DNA, the CDR3 is TGTGCCAGCAGCCAAACTAGCCTCTCCTACGAGCAGTACTTC. Its translation is CASSQTSLSYEQYF.

The chain carries TRBV29-1 and TRBJ1-1; D may be TRBD1 (5 bases). Trimming stripped 3 bases from V and 5 bases from J, with 13 bases between. The CDR3 runs to 13 residues. CDR1 and CDR2 (germline): SQVTM, ANQGSEA. This CDR3 is CSVERGGQTEAFF. The CDR3 coding sequence is TGCAGCGTTGAGAGGGGAGGTCAAACTGAAGCTTTCTTT.

The chain combines TRBV4-3 with TRBJ1-5, with D possibly matching TRBD1 (6 bases). Trimming took off 0 bases at V and 0 bases at J, with 12 bases between the two ends. The V gene's germline CDR1 is LGHNA and CDR2 YSLEER. This CDR3 region has 17 residues. The CDR3 is CASSQEPRGNSNQPQHF. The CDR3 DNA sequence: TGCGCCAGCAGCCAAGAGCCGAGGGGGAATAGCAATCAGCCCCAGCATTTT.

This rearrangement joins TRBV5-1 to TRBJ1-1; the match to TRBD1 covers 9 bases. Germline CDR1 reads SGHRS; CDR2 reads YFSETQ. The CDR3 sequence is 13 residues long. V dropped 4 bases and J dropped 4; count of bases not matched to a gene: 2. CDR3 nucleotide sequence: TGCGCCAGCAGCGGGACAGGGCCCACTGAAGCTTTCTTT. Amino acids: CASSGTGPTEAFF.

The chain uses TRBV10-3 and TRBJ2-1; 10 bases match TRBD2. The CDR3 consists of 15 residues. J was trimmed by 7 bases and V by 5 bases; bases with no gene match: 8. The germline V gene encodes CDR1 ENHRY and CDR2 SYGVKD. CDR3 nucleotide sequence: TGTGCCATCAGTCGGCCGGGACTAGCGAATAATGAGCAGTTCTTC. Translation gives CAISRPGLANNEQFF.

The chain links TRBV5-8 to TRBJ2-1, with 9 bases identical to TRBD2. Unmatched junction bases numbered 8, after V lost 3 bases and J lost 1 base. Germline V CDR1 and CDR2: SGHTS, YDEGEE. This CDR3 comprises 17 residues. In DNA form, the CDR3 reads TGTGCCAGCAGCTCCCCCACTAGCGGGCTTTCCTACAATGAGCAGTTCTTC. It encodes CASSSPTSGLSYNEQFF.

Here the CDR3 DNA reads TGTGCCAGTAGCCCGGTTTTAGCGGGGGGTTATACGCAGTATTTT. Encoded protein: CASSPVLAGGYTQYF. The genes are TRBV19 and TRBJ2-3; TRBD2 matches at 10 bases. The ends lost 6 bases at V and 7 bases at J; junction bases unmatched: 10. From germline, CDR1 is LNHDA and CDR2 SQIVND (reference sequence). This CDR3 has 15 amino acids.

The chain recombines TRBV6-5 with TRBJ1-4; the match to TRBD1 covers 9 bases. The CDR3 is made up of 15 amino acids. Germline lookup yields CDR1 MNHEY and CDR2 SVGAGI. After removal of 4 bases from V and 8 bases from J, the junction contained 8 bases not matched to a gene. The CDR3 region has the DNA TGTGCCAGCAGTTCTACAGGGGGCGCTGGAGAAAAACTGTTTTTT. It is translated as CASSSTGGAGEKLFF.

This chain joins TRBV3-1 (or the pseudogene TRBV3-2) and TRBJ2-3, with TRBD2 identical over 9 bases. This CDR3 is built from 17 residues. Germline lookup yields CDR1 LGHDT and CDR2 YNNKEL (reference sequence). V was clipped by 0 bases and J by 4 bases; unmatched bases: 8. CDR3 region: CASSQDGVAGVPDTQYF. CDR3 DNA sequence: TGTGCCAGCAGCCAAGATGGGGTAGCGGGAGTCCCAGATACGCAGTATTTT.

V gene TRBV24-1 combines with J gene TRBJ2-3; 7 bases are a match to TRBD2. Per the germline V gene, CDR1 is KGHDR and CDR2 is SFDVKD. The CDR3 totals 13 residues. V shed 10 bases and J 4 bases; nucleotides not matched to a gene: 7. CDR3 loop: CATKGGGADTQYF. For the CDR3, the DNA is TGTGCCACAAAAGGCGGGGGTGCAGATACGCAGTATTTT.

The J gene is TRBJ2-3, the V gene TRBV7-9, with 12 bases fitting TRBD2. The germline V gene has CDR1 SEHNR and CDR2 FQNEAQ (reference sequence). The CDR3 runs to 16 residues. V lost 6 bases and J lost 1; bases outside the gene matches: 5. The CDR3 nucleotides read TGTGCCAGCAGTTCTAGCGGGAGGGCCGGCACAGATACGCAGTATTTT. Translating it yields CASSSSGRAGTDTQYF.

The chain joins TRBV7-6 to TRBJ2-1; D unresolved. The germline V gene has CDR1 SGHVS and CDR2 FNYEAQ. CDR3 length: 14 amino acids. Trimming shortened V by 7 bases and J by 6 bases, and 16 bases separated the two germline ends. CDR3 DNA: TGTGCCAGCACCGCGACAAATTCAGCCAATGAGCAGTTCTTC. This gives the protein CASTATNSANEQFF.

The chain recombines TRBV28 with TRBJ1-2; TRBD1 matches at 9 bases. The CDR3 runs 15 residues. Germline V CDR1 and CDR2: MDHEN, SYDVKM. With V trimmed by 7 bases and J by 3 bases, 9 bases remained unmatched. The CDR3 region is CASILQGAIDYGYTF. CDR3 DNA sequence: TGTGCCAGCATCCTACAGGGGGCGATTGACTATGGCTACACCTTC.

J is TRBJ2-7 and V is TRBV18; weak D call: TRBD2 (5 bases). V was cut by 4 bases and J by 5 bases, with 21 bases left in between. CDR1 is KGHSH and CDR2 is LQKENI in the germline V gene. This CDR3 spans 16 amino acids. The CDR3 is CASSQTQLGLLNEQYF. DNA of the CDR3: TGTGCCAGCTCACAAACCCAACTAGGGCTCCTAAACGAGCAGTACTTC.

V usage is TRBV5-4 and J usage is TRBJ2-2, with a tentative D call TRBD2 (5 bases). V lost 0 bases and J 6 bases, leaving 9 bases between the germline ends. The germline V gene encodes CDR1 SGHNT and CDR2 YYREEE (reference sequence). This CDR3 contains 14 residues. DNA of the CDR3: TGTGCCAGCAGCTTGGAGAGGGCAGCCGGGGAGCTGTTTTTT. Protein sequence: CASSLERAAGELFF. Combining the CDR3 with reference TRBV5-4 and TRBJ2-2 gives the whole variable domain ETGVTQSPTHLIKTRGQQVTLRCSSQSGHNTVSWYQQALGQGPQFIFQYYREEENGRGNFPPRFSGLQFPNYSSELNVNALELDDSALYLCASSLERAAGELFFGEGSRLTVL.

V is TRBV7-2 and J is TRBJ2-1, with 10 bases that match TRBD2. The CDR3 loop spans 14 amino acids. Unmatched junction bases numbered 7, after V lost 6 bases and J lost 8 bases. Per the germline V gene, CDR1 is SGHTA and CDR2 is FQGNSA. The CDR3 region is CASRGRGTSDEQFF. The CDR3 DNA is TGTGCCAGCAGGGGGCGGGGGACTAGCGATGAGCAGTTCTTC.

This clone was seen once. The V gene is TRBV5-1, the J gene TRBJ1-2, with TRBD1 identical over 8 bases. From germline, CDR1 is SGHRS and CDR2 YFSETQ. The CDR3 consists of 15 residues. V shed 4 bases, J shed 3 bases, and the junction held 8 bases outside the gene matches. The CDR3 loop reads CASSPRTGSDYGYTF. The CDR3, as DNA: TGCGCCAGCAGCCCCCGGACAGGGTCAGACTATGGCTACACCTTC. The variable domain in full, completed from reference TRBV5-1 and TRBJ1-2, reads KAGVTQTPRYLIKTRGQQVTLSCSPISGHRSVSWYQQTPGQGLQFLFEYFSETQRNKGNFPGRFSGRQFSNSRSEMNVSTLELGDSALYLCASSPRTGSDYGYTFGSGTRLTVV.

The chain couples TRBV27 to TRBJ1-4; TRBD1 aligns across 7 bases. J gave up 2 bases and V 5 bases, and 5 bases lay outside the gene matches. This CDR3 has 15 amino acids. The germline gives CDR1 MNHEY, CDR2 SMNVEV (reference sequence). DNA for the CDR3: TGTGCCAGCAGTCTAGGGGGACAGACTAATGAAAAACTGTTTTTT. It yields the protein CASSLGGQTNEKLFF.

The CDR3 region is CASSIRGEQFF. The CDR3 coding sequence is TGTGCCAGCAGCATACGAGGTGAGCAGTTCTTC. The V gene is TRBV3-1 (or the pseudogene TRBV3-2), the J gene TRBJ2-1; unclear D gene. Trimming stripped 5 bases from V and 9 bases from J, with 8 bases between. This CDR3 spans 11 amino acids. From germline, CDR1 is LGHDT and CDR2 YNNKEL (reference sequence).

The chain is built from TRBV24-1 and TRBJ2-3, with D perhaps TRBD1 (7 bases). The CDR3 sequence is 16 residues long. V lost 4 bases to trimming and J lost 6 bases, with 19 bases between them. Per germline, CDR1 KGHDR and CDR2 SFDVKD. CDR3 sequence (DNA): TGTGCCACCAGTGACCCAGGGGGGCCACGTCCCGATACGCAGTATTTT. Protein sequence: CATSDPGGPRPDTQYF.

The rearrangement joins TRBV19 to TRBJ2-2; D not resolved. CDR1 and CDR2 (germline): LNHDA, SQIVND (reference sequence). The CDR3 covers 12 residues. The CDR3 DNA follows: TGTGCGGTGTCTTTAGCCACCGGGGAGCTGTTTTTT. It encodes CAVSLATGELFF.